The 3 T cell receptor beta chains below all came from one sample that was sequenced in a study of molecular identifiers for immune sequencing clone quantification. TCRdb reanalysed the PCR reads using MiXCR and keeps one entry per CDR3 protein. The repertoire holds around 480,000 distinct CDR3 sequences, with about a fifth as singletons. Sequenced input: naive CD8+ T cells from blood, with Jurkat cell RNA spiked in. Specified subset: FACS-sorted CD8+CD4-CCR7+CD45RA+ naive T cells. These receptors were taken from a human donor in good health. Some libraries in this study had Jurkat cell RNA spiked in.

This chain uses TRBV6-1 with TRBJ2-1; D uncertain. The CDR3 totals 13 residues. Trimming shortened V by 7 bases and J by 7 bases, and 14 bases separated the two germline ends. CDR1 and CDR2 from the germline V gene are MNHNS and SASEGT. In nucleotides, the CDR3 is TGTGCCAGCATCGACGGCCAGTCGAATGAGCAGTTCTTC. Amino acids: CASIDGQSNEQFF.

In its sample, this clonotype was seen a few times. V usage is TRBV27 and J usage is TRBJ1-2; no clear D. V dropped 6 bases and J dropped 4 bases, with 15 bases sitting between them. Germline lookup yields CDR1 MNHEY and CDR2 SMNVEV (reference sequence). The CDR3 runs 14 residues. The CDR3 region is CASSEMAGSYGYTF. The CDR3 nucleotides read TGTGCCAGCAGCGAAATGGCTGGGAGCTATGGCTACACCTTC.

A remark on this clonotype: This may be a read error, as it is one base from a much larger clone. The V and J genes are TRBV18 and TRBJ2-7; 9 bases fit TRBD2. Germline V lookup: CDR1 KGHSH, CDR2 LQKENI. This CDR3 comprises 14 residues. CDR3 amino acids: CAGSPGGGAYEQYF. CDR3 in DNA: TGTGCCGGCTCCCCGGGCGGGGGGGCCTACGAGCAGTACTTC.